A single sample is the source of the 28 T cell receptor beta chains below, sequenced in a study of regulatory T cells in long-lasting Graves disease. Libraries of TCR beta came from iRepertoire HTBI primers plus Arm-PCR of CDR3 regions. TCRdb reprocessed the multiplex PCR reads with MiXCR, giving one entry per CDR3 protein. Of about 620,000 distinct CDR3 sequences listed, about 15% are singletons. Indicated time point: newly diagnosed GD, antithyroid drugs for less than 3 months. The TCR library was prepared using RNA isolated from PBMCs. Separately, the same data were catalogued under a study of T cells in Graves' hyperthyroidism and ophthalmopathy.

Sequencing was performed on peripheral blood mononuclear cells (PBMCs), taken at new diagnosis, from a patient treated with antithyroid drugs. The source of these receptors is a woman younger than 45 with Graves disease.

The chain uses TRBV19 and TRBJ1-5, with 9 bases aligning to TRBD1. This CDR3 has 14 residues. V was clipped by 5 bases and J by 8 bases; unmatched bases: 7. Per the germline V gene, CDR1 is LNHDA and CDR2 is SQIVND (reference sequence). The CDR3 protein is CASSPRTGEKPQHF. In DNA form, the CDR3 reads TGTGCCAGTAGTCCCCGGACAGGGGAGAAGCCCCAGCATTTT.

The table lists this clonotype with many counts. The J gene is TRBJ2-3, the V gene TRBV28; 11 bases agree with TRBD2. In germline, CDR1 is MDHEN, CDR2 SYDVKM. The V gene end was trimmed by 5 bases and the J gene end by 2 bases; junction bases not matched to a gene: 9. The CDR3 is 17 residues long. This CDR3 reads CASSGTSGYRNTDTQYF. The CDR3 DNA is TGTGCCAGCAGTGGGACTAGCGGATACCGTAACACAGATACGCAGTATTTT.

This clonotype has more than one count but fewer than ten. This chain joins TRBV12-3 or TRBV12-4 and TRBJ1-1; the D is unclear. The germline V and J ends were trimmed by 6 bases and 1 base, with 9 bases remaining between them. The CDR3 consists of 13 residues. CDR3 DNA: TGTGCCAGCAGGGCTACATCGAACACTGAAGCTTTCTTT. Encoded protein: CASRATSNTEAFF.

The rearrangement uses TRBV20-1 and TRBJ2-7, with 13 positions matching TRBD2. The CDR3 is made up of 15 amino acids. Germline trimming cut 0 bases from V and 9 bases from J; bases unmatched to any gene: 8. Looked up from germline, CDR1 is DFQATT and CDR2 is SNEGSKA (reference sequence). Written as DNA, the CDR3 is TGCAGTGCTAGAGACAGGACTAGCGGGAGTAAAAGGCAGTACTTC. This sequence encodes CSARDRTSGSKRQYF.

The V gene is TRBV20-1, the J gene TRBJ2-3; either TRBD1 or TRBD2 may supply D (5 bases each). Looked up from germline, CDR1 is DFQATT and CDR2 is SNEGSKA (reference sequence). Between the trimmed V and J ends, which lost 5 bases and 2 bases, there was a span of 11 bases. The CDR3 runs 13 residues. Here the CDR3 DNA reads TGCAGTGCTGGAACCGGGGCCACAGATACGCAGTATTTT. It translates to CSAGTGATDTQYF.

Concerning this clonotype itself: The junction differs from germline at one of its ends, possibly a read error. J is TRBJ2-7 and V is TRBV28; D perhaps matches TRBD1 (7 bases). This CDR3 comprises 11 residues. The germline gives CDR1 MDHEN, CDR2 SYDVKM. The CDR3 region has the DNA TGTGCCAGCAGGCGGGGCCGGGACAGTATCTTC. Protein product: CASRRGRDSIF. Full variable domain (remainder filled in from reference TRBV28 and TRBJ2-7): DVKVTQSSRYLVKRTGEKVFLECVQDMDHENMFWYRQDPGLGLRLIYFSYDVKMKEKGDIPEGYSVSREKKERFSLILESASTNQTSMYLCASRRGRDSIFGPGTRLTVT.

The chain employs TRBV29-1 and TRBJ2-2; D uncertain. Per germline, CDR1 SQVTM and CDR2 ANQGSEA. The V end lost 5 bases, the J end lost 0 bases, and 7 bases lay between the germline ends. The CDR3 is 13 amino acids. Here the CDR3 reads CSVRPPNTGELFF. DNA of the CDR3: TGCAGCGTTCGACCCCCGAACACCGGGGAGCTGTTTTTT.

This clonotype was seen ten or more times. The chain recombines TRBV6-1 with TRBJ1-5; D unresolved. Trimming removed 8 bases at V and 8 bases at J, with 4 bases between. This CDR3 contains 9 residues. Germline V gene lookup returns CDR1 MNHNS and CDR2 SASEGT. The CDR3 DNA reads as TGTGCCAGCGGGAAGCCCCAGCATTTT. It is translated as CASGKPQHF.

This chain uses TRBV27 with TRBJ2-7, with D unresolved. V was pared by 6 bases and J by 7 bases, with 19 bases between. The CDR3 consists of 14 residues. Germline-derived CDR1 and CDR2 are MNHEY and SMNVEV (reference sequence). The CDR3 region has the DNA TGTGCCAGCAGATTTAGAGCCCTCAGTGATGAGCAGTACTTC. It specifies CASRFRALSDEQYF.

This clonotype was observed at least ten times. The CDR3: CASSRPGVGTGELFF. Written as DNA, the CDR3 is TGTGCCAGTAGTCGTCCGGGAGTAGGTACCGGGGAGCTGTTTTTT. The chain uses TRBV19 and TRBJ2-2; possibly TRBD2 for D (6 bases). The ends were cut back, 5 bases at V and 5 bases at J, with 15 bases in the middle. This CDR3 region has 15 residues. Germline CDR1 and CDR2: LNHDA and SQIVND (reference sequence). The full variable domain, rest sourced from reference TRBV19 and TRBJ2-2, is DGGITQSPKYLFRKEGQNVTLSCEQNLNHDAMYWYRQDPGQGLRLIYYSQIVNDFQKGDIAEGYSVSREKKESFPLTVTSAQKNPTAFYLCASSRPGVGTGELFFGEGSRLTVL.

At least ten counts were recorded for this clonotype. The gene calls are TRBV28 and TRBJ2-7; 12 nucleotides agree with TRBD1. Germline values: CDR1 MDHEN, CDR2 SYDVKM. The ends lost 4 bases at V and 0 bases at J; junction bases unmatched: 10. This CDR3 has 18 residues. The CDR3, as DNA: TGTGCCAGCAGTTCGTGGGACAGGGGGCACTTTAGCTCCTACGAGCAGTACTTC. It is translated as CASSSWDRGHFSSYEQYF.

In its sample, this clonotype was seen many times. The rearrangement links TRBV20-1 to TRBJ1-2, with no clear D. Germline V gene sequence: CDR1 DFQATT, CDR2 SNEGSKA (reference sequence). CDR3 length: 13 amino acids. With 3 bases removed from V and 0 bases from J, the gap between germline ends came to 8 bases. The CDR3 reads CSASGSTNYGYTF. The DNA for the CDR3 is TGCAGTGCTAGTGGCTCGACTAACTATGGCTACACCTTC.

This clonotype was found many times. The chain couples TRBV7-2 to TRBJ1-2; tentative D call: TRBD1 (5 bases). V was cut by 1 base and J by 7 bases, with 10 bases left in between. This CDR3 has 13 residues. In germline, CDR1 is SGHTA, CDR2 FQGNSA. The DNA of the CDR3 is TGTGCCAGCAGCTTAGTCCGGGACTCTGGCTACACCTTC. It translates to CASSLVRDSGYTF.

This clonotype was detected ten times or more. For the CDR3, the DNA is TGTGCCAGCAGCCGTGCCACCCAGGGGGATTACTATGGCTACACCTTC. Amino acid sequence: CASSRATQGDYYGYTF. The V call is TRBV7-9, the J call TRBJ1-2, with TRBD1 matching 7 bases. Trimming cost V 5 bases and J 3 bases; bases outside gene matches: 12. The CDR3 has 16 amino acids. Germline lookup yields CDR1 SEHNR and CDR2 FQNEAQ (reference sequence). The full variable domain, rest sourced from reference TRBV7-9 and TRBJ1-2, is DTGVSQNPRHKITKRGQNVTFRCDPISEHNRLYWYRQTLGQGPEFLTYFQNEAQLEKSRLLSDRFSAERPKGSFSTLEIQRTEQGDSAMYLCASSRATQGDYYGYTFGSGTRLTVV.

This clonotype was seen many times. V is TRBV7-9 and J is TRBJ1-4; tentatively, D is TRBD1 (6 bases). Germline V gene sequence: CDR1 SEHNR, CDR2 FQNEAQ (reference sequence). V lost 5 bases, J lost 3 bases, and 19 bases lay in between. CDR3 length: 17 amino acids. The CDR3 is CASSISRGAGANEKLFF. The CDR3, as DNA: TGTGCCAGCAGCATCAGCAGGGGTGCCGGTGCTAATGAAAAACTGTTTTTT.

The sample holds many counts of this clonotype. V gene TRBV7-2 combines with J gene TRBJ2-2; D is ambiguous. The CDR3 has 14 amino acids. V shed 8 bases and J shed 0 bases, with 10 bases lying between them. CDR1 is SGHTA, CDR2 FQGNSA, per germline. In DNA, the CDR3 is TGTGCCAGCGGCCACCGGTCGAACACCGGGGAGCTGTTTTTT. Protein product: CASGHRSNTGELFF.

About this clonotype itself: A much larger clone is a single base away; this may be a read error. The J gene is TRBJ1-1, the V gene TRBV11-2; TRBD1 agrees at 7 bases. The V and J ends lost 7 bases and 3 bases, in that order; junction bases with no gene match: 11. The CDR3 totals 15 residues. Germline V gives CDR1 SGHAT, CDR2 FQNNGV. CDR3 region: CASNLKATGYTEAFF. In DNA, the CDR3 is TGTGCCAGCAACCTCAAGGCGACAGGGTACACTGAAGCTTTCTTT.

Many counts were recorded for this clonotype. J is TRBJ2-1 and V is TRBV2, with D unresolved. Germline V gene sequence: CDR1 SNHLY, CDR2 FYNNEI. Trimming pared 4 bases from V and 7 bases from J, leaving 17 bases between. The CDR3 loop spans 15 amino acids. CDR3 bases: TGTGCCAGCAGTGTTTTACAAGCGTCAAGGAATGAGCAGTTCTTC. It encodes CASSVLQASRNEQFF. Drawing the rest from reference TRBV2 and TRBJ2-1, the complete variable domain is EPEVTQTPSHQVTQMGQEVILRCVPISNHLYFYWYRQILGQKVEFLVSFYNNEISEKSEIFDDQFSVERPDGSNFTLKIRSTKLEDSAMYFCASSVLQASRNEQFFGPGTRLTVL.

The chain carries TRBV28 and TRBJ1-6; a weak D match, TRBD1 (5 bases). Trimming shortened V by 6 bases and J by 6 bases, and 21 bases separated the two germline ends. Germline V CDR1 and CDR2: MDHEN, SYDVKM. The CDR3 covers 17 residues. CDR3 loop: CASSLPGAEILNSPLHF. The CDR3 region has the DNA TGTGCCAGCAGCCTTCCTGGGGCAGAAATCCTTAATTCACCCCTCCACTTT.

The chain joins TRBV5-1 to TRBJ2-3; no clear D gene. V dropped 2 bases and J dropped 0 bases, with 16 bases sitting between them. Germline V gene sequence: CDR1 SGHRS, CDR2 YFSETQ. The CDR3 length is 17 residues. CDR3 protein: CASSFAPSRASTDTQYF. DNA for the CDR3: TGCGCCAGCAGCTTTGCCCCCTCGCGCGCTAGCACAGATACGCAGTATTTT.

This clonotype was observed many times. V and J are TRBV7-2 and TRBJ2-7, with 7 bases fitting TRBD2. J was trimmed by 6 bases and V by 5 bases; bases with no gene match: 13. The CDR3 extends over 15 amino acids. CDR1 is SGHTA and CDR2 is FQGNSA in the germline V gene. CDR3 sequence: CASSPQTGGGSEQYF. In nucleotides, the CDR3 is TGTGCCAGCAGCCCACAGACTGGCGGGGGAAGCGAGCAGTACTTC.

This clonotype was recorded a few times. The rearrangement links TRBV14 to TRBJ2-3; possibly TRBD1 or TRBD2 for D (5 bases each). This CDR3 comprises 14 residues. Trimming shortened V by 4 bases and J by 5 bases, and 13 bases separated the two germline ends. CDR1 and CDR2 (germline): SGHDN, FVKESK. CDR3 sequence (DNA): TGTGCCAGCAGCCTCGGGACGGATTTAGATACGCAGTATTTT. This gives the protein CASSLGTDLDTQYF.

This clonotype showed up many times. The chain uses TRBV27 and TRBJ2-3, with D perhaps matching TRBD1 (6 bases). Germline V gene lookup returns CDR1 MNHEY and CDR2 SMNVEV (reference sequence). The CDR3 length is 15 residues. V was pared by 2 bases and J by 4 bases, with 13 bases between. The CDR3 sequence is CASSLIQGLADTQYF. The CDR3 DNA is TGTGCCAGCAGTTTAATACAGGGTTTAGCAGATACGCAGTATTTT.

This clonotype was detected only a few times. The chain uses TRBV7-9 and TRBJ1-5, with D possibly matching TRBD1 (5 bases). This CDR3 is built from 17 residues. Deletions cut 1 base from V and 1 base from J, with 14 bases between. The germline V gene has CDR1 SEHNR and CDR2 FQNEAQ (reference sequence). The CDR3 DNA reads TGTGCCAGCAGCTTAGACGCCCAGGGCACCAGCAATCAGCCCCAGCATTTT. The encoded protein is CASSLDAQGTSNQPQHF.

The sample holds a few counts of this clonotype. One junction end does not reproduce the germline sequence, and a read error may be involved. The rearrangement uses TRBV7-7 and TRBJ1-5, with a tentative D call TRBD1 (5 bases). This CDR3 spans 18 amino acids. Germline lookup yields CDR1 SSHAT and CDR2 FNYEAQ (reference sequence). DNA for the CDR3: TGTGCTAGCAGCTATTTACAATTTGGGACGGCTCACAATCAGCCCCAGCATTTT. This translates into CASSYLQFGTAHNQPQHF.

This clonotype occurred many times. V and J are TRBV2 and TRBJ1-1; TRBD1 aligns across 8 bases. The CDR3 is 14 residues long. After removal of 11 bases from V and 1 base from J, the junction contained 9 bases not matched to a gene. Germline loops: CDR1 SNHLY, CDR2 FYNNEI. The CDR3 spells CAVRTGLRNTEAFF. The CDR3 nucleotides read TGTGCCGTCCGGACAGGGCTCAGGAACACTGAAGCTTTCTTT. Combining the CDR3 with reference TRBV2 and TRBJ1-1 gives the whole variable domain EPEVTQTPSHQVTQMGQEVILRCVPISNHLYFYWYRQILGQKVEFLVSFYNNEISEKSEIFDDQFSVERPDGSNFTLKIRSTKLEDSAMYFCAVRTGLRNTEAFFGQGTRLTVV.

This clonotype was observed a handful of times. J is TRBJ1-6 and V is TRBV12-3 or TRBV12-4; D unclear. The germline V and J ends were trimmed by 6 bases and 12 bases, with 12 bases remaining between them. CDR3 size: 12 residues. This chain's CDR3 is CASSLAIGPLHF. The CDR3 DNA reads as TGTGCCAGCAGCCTGGCTATTGGACCCCTCCACTTT.

This clonotype was picked up a small number of times. The chain recombines TRBV7-9 with TRBJ2-1, with TRBD2 matching over 7 bases. With 5 bases clipped from V and 9 bases from J, the junction kept 7 bases outside the gene matches. This CDR3 is 13 amino acids long. Germline loops: CDR1 SEHNR, CDR2 FQNEAQ (reference sequence). The CDR3 region is CASSLREFGEQFF. The CDR3 coding sequence is TGTGCCAGCAGCCTGCGGGAGTTCGGTGAGCAGTTCTTC.